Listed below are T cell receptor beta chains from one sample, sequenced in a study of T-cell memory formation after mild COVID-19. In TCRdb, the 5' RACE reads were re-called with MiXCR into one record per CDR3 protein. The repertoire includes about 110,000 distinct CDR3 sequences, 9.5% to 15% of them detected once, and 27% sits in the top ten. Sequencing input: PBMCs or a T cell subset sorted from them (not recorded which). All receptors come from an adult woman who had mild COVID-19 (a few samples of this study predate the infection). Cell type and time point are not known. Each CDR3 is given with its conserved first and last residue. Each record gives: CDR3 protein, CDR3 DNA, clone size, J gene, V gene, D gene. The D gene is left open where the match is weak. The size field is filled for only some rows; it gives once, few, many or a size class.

CASSPPGPAYEQYF,TGTGCCAGCAGTCCCCCCGGGCCCGCCTACGAGCAGTACTTC,few,TRBJ2-7,TRBV27,-
CSARFPPTSGGNTGELFF,TGCAGTGCTAGATTTCCCCCGACTAGCGGGGGGAACACCGGGGAGCTGTTTTTT,-,TRBJ2-2,TRBV20-1,TRBD2
CASSGWVAGAPLRSGELFF,TGTGCCAGCAGTGGGTGGGTAGCGGGGGCCCCCCTCCGATCCGGGGAGCTGTTTTTT,-,TRBJ2-2,TRBV2,TRBD2
CASSSLRQDPNYGYTF,TGTGCCAGCAGTTCCCTCCGACAGGATCCTAACTATGGCTACACCTTC,-,TRBJ1-2,TRBV12-3/TRBV12-4,-
CASSDRDRAGNEQFF,TGTGCCAGCAGTGACCGGGACAGAGCCGGCAATGAGCAGTTCTTC,few,TRBJ2-1,TRBV7-9,TRBD1
CASSIPWSSRYGYTF,TGTGCCAGTAGTATTCCTTGGAGCAGCCGCTATGGCTACACCTTC,-,TRBJ1-2,TRBV19,-
CASSWESTDTQYF,TGTGCCAGCAGTTGGGAGAGCACAGATACGCAGTATTTT,-,TRBJ2-3,TRBV12-3/TRBV12-4,-
CASSPGHVGQFF,TGTGCCAGCAGCCCAGGTCATGTAGGACAGTTCTTC,few,TRBJ2-1,TRBV12-3/TRBV12-4,-
CASSSGTGGQVGEQYF,TGTGCCAGCAGTTCAGGGACAGGGGGCCAAGTTGGAGAGCAGTACTTC,-,TRBJ2-7,TRBV12-3/TRBV12-4,TRBD1
CASSLGPLDRVNQPQHF,TGTGCCAGCAGTTTAGGACCCTTGGACAGGGTAAATCAGCCCCAGCATTTT,few,TRBJ1-5,TRBV12-3/TRBV12-4,TRBD1
CASTFAGGSEQFF,TGTGCCAGCACCTTCGCGGGCGGGAGTGAGCAGTTCTTC,-,TRBJ2-1,TRBV7-9,TRBD2
CASSPVRGSGLASTDTQYF,TGCGCCAGCAGCCCCGTACGAGGGTCCGGTCTAGCGTCCACAGATACGCAGTATTTT,many,TRBJ2-3,TRBV5-1,-
CAWTMGPGEDEQFF,TGTGCCTGGACCATGGGACCTGGGGAGGATGAGCAGTTCTTC,-,TRBJ2-1,TRBV30,-
CASSWPRNEQFF,TGTGCCAGCAGTTGGCCGCGCAATGAGCAGTTCTTC,many,TRBJ2-1,TRBV12-3/TRBV12-4,-
CASSLGTSETDTQYF,TGTGCCAGCAGCTTGGGTACTAGCGAGACAGATACGCAGTATTTT,many,TRBJ2-3,TRBV5-4,TRBD2
CATSDSRPGQGYNEQFF,TGTGCCACCAGTGATTCCCGACCGGGACAGGGTTACAATGAGCAGTTCTTC,-,TRBJ2-1,TRBV24-1,TRBD1
CASSQNRAPKSDEQYF,TGCGCCAGCAGCCAGAATCGGGCCCCAAAGTCGGACGAGCAGTACTTC,-,TRBJ2-7,TRBV4-1,-
CATSDPRDLTYNEQFF,TGTGCCACCAGTGACCCCCGGGACTTAACCTACAATGAGCAGTTCTTC,few,TRBJ2-1,TRBV24-1,-
CASRDSMGNEQFF,TGTGCCAGCAGAGACAGCATGGGCAATGAGCAGTTCTTC,few,TRBJ2-1,TRBV12-3/TRBV12-4,-
CASSQQGAGIYEQYF,TGTGCCAGCAGCCAACAGGGGGCTGGCATCTACGAGCAGTACTTC,few,TRBJ2-7,TRBV7-6,TRBD1
CAWFSGVPTDTQYF,TGTGCCTGGTTTAGCGGGGTCCCCACAGATACGCAGTATTTT,few,TRBJ2-3,TRBV30,TRBD2
CASSQVGVRDEQFF,TGCGCCAGCAGCCAAGTAGGGGTTAGGGATGAGCAGTTCTTC,many,TRBJ2-1,TRBV4-1,-
CASSPSGGEETQYF,TGTGCCAGCAGCCCCTCGGGGGGCGAGGAGACCCAGTACTTC,-,TRBJ2-5,TRBV7-8,-
CASSLEGVSYNEQFF,TGTGCCAGCAGTTTAGAAGGGGTCTCGTACAATGAGCAGTTCTTC,-,TRBJ2-1,TRBV12-3/TRBV12-4,-
CASSLYEGRGEQYF,TGTGCCAGCAGCTTATATGAGGGCCGTGGGGAGCAGTACTTC,few,TRBJ2-7,TRBV7-9,-
CSARGPDTQYF,TGCAGTGCTAGAGGCCCAGATACGCAGTATTTT,-,TRBJ2-3,TRBV20-1,-
CASSFKAYSYEQYF,TGTGCCAGCAGTTTTAAGGCCTACTCCTACGAGCAGTACTTC,many,TRBJ2-7,TRBV27,-
CSARVLGLADTQYF,TGCAGTGCTAGAGTCCTAGGACTCGCAGATACGCAGTATTTT,-,TRBJ2-3,TRBV20-1,-